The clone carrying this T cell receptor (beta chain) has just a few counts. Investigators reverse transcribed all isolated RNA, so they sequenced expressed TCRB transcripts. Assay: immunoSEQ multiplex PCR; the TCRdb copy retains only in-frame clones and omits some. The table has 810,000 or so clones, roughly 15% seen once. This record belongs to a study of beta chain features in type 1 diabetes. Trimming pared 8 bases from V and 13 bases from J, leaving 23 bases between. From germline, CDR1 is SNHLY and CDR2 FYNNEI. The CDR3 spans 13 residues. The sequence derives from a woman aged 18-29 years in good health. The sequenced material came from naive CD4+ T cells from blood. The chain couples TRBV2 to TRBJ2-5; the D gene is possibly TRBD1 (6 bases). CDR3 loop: CASLIEGVGVPYF. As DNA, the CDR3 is TGTGCCAGCCTTATTGAGGGGGTTGGCGTCCCGTACTTC.